This T cell receptor (beta chain) emerged from a study of CD8+ T cells in alopecia areata. Study as a whole: It was 6 to 18 months of tofacitinib, and then there were 6 months off drug.

Isolated RNA was reverse transcribed into cDNA used as the sequencing template. TCRdb's copy holds only in-frame clones and misses some; the assay was immunoSEQ multiplex PCR. Counted here are hundreds of thousands of clones, around 65% occurring once; the ten biggest clones make up roughly 1.2%. Germline V CDR1 and CDR2: SGHNT, YYREEE (reference sequence). This CDR3 is built from 15 residues. J lost 4 bases, V lost 2 bases, and 5 bases had no gene match. With respect to this clone: What it recognizes is unknown.

General study results and limits: Relative to normal scalp, lesional scalp, especially alopecia totalis/universalis, showed higher clonality.

Treatment here: oral pan-JAK inhibitor, 5-10 mg twice daily. Lesional scalp tissue (obtained by punch biopsy) and peripheral blood were collected from alopecia areata patients. The rearrangement joins TRBV5-4 to TRBJ1-4; 7 bases map to TRBD1. This receptor was identified in a human donor with alopecia areata. Sequenced here: CD4+ T cells sorted from blood, sampled around week 46, from a patient treated with tofacitinib. CDR3 in DNA: TGTGCCAGCAGCTTAGCGACAGGGCTTAATGAAAAACTGTTTTTT. Translating it yields CASSLATGLNEKLFF. The whole variable domain, filled in from reference TRBV5-4 and TRBJ1-4, reads ETGVTQSPTHLIKTRGQQVTLRCSSQSGHNTVSWYQQALGQGPQFIFQYYREEENGRGNFPPRFSGLQFPNYSSELNVNALELDDSALYLCASSLATGLNEKLFFGSGTQLSVL.